The 10 T cell receptor beta chains in this list originate from one sample, sequenced in a study of cytomegalovirus exposure and HLA in healthy donors. The PCR contained 60 Vbeta and 13 Jbeta primers. This table comes from immunoSEQ multiplex PCR, and its TCRdb copy is limited to in-frame clones, with some not included. The sample has approximately 170,000 clones, around 68% seen once; the top ten hold 1.5%. The sample consisted of PBMCs. The receptor source for this set is a girl between 10 and 17 years old in good health and CMV-seronegative.

The CDR3 bases are TGTGCCAGCAGTTCTACAGGGGCGGGCTACACCTTC. This translates into CASSSTGAGYTF. V is TRBV2 and J is TRBJ1-2, with 7 positions matching TRBD1. CDR1 is SNHLY, CDR2 FYNNEI, per germline. After removal of 5 bases from V and 8 bases from J, the junction contained 5 bases not matched to a gene. The CDR3 is 12 amino acids. The entire variable domain, with the rest obtained from reference TRBV2 and TRBJ1-2, is as follows: EPEVTQTPSHQVTQMGQEVILRCVPISNHLYFYWYRQILGQKVEFLVSFYNNEISEKSEIFDDQFSVERPDGSNFTLKIRSTKLEDSAMYFCASSSTGAGYTFGSGTRLTVV.

This chain links TRBV5-1 with TRBJ1-2, with 9 bases aligning to TRBD1. Trimming cost V 0 bases and J 0 bases; bases outside gene matches: 3. The germline V gene has CDR1 SGHRS and CDR2 YFSETQ. This CDR3 spans 16 amino acids. CDR3 coding DNA: TGCGCCAGCAGCTTGGACAGGGGGCCCACTAACTATGGCTACACCTTC. Residues: CASSLDRGPTNYGYTF.

This clone showed up just once. The chain couples TRBV6-6 to TRBJ2-5; TRBD2 matches 8 bases. The junction had 7 bases not matched to a gene; V was cut back by 4 bases and J by 3 bases. This CDR3 spans 15 amino acids. Germline loops: CDR1 MNHNY, CDR2 SVGAGI (reference sequence). As DNA, the CDR3 is TGTGCCAGCAGTTTCGCGGGGGGCCTTAAAGAGACCCAGTACTTC. Its translation is CASSFAGGLKETQYF.

This chain links TRBV7-3 with TRBJ2-1; D remains ambiguous. The CDR3 contains 12 residues. CDR1 is SGHTA, CDR2 FQGTGA, per germline. V was cut by 0 bases and J by 6 bases, with 3 bases left in between. The CDR3 DNA is TGTGCCAGCAGCTTAACCAGCAATGAGCAGTTCTTC. Its protein product is CASSLTSNEQFF.

This rearrangement joins TRBV9 to TRBJ1-3, with TRBD1 matching over 8 bases. Trimming cost V 4 bases and J 7 bases; bases outside gene matches: 10. The CDR3 spans 15 residues. Germline assignment: CDR1 SGDLS and CDR2 YYNGEE. The CDR3: CASSPEDRATNTIYF. CDR3 DNA sequence: TGTGCCAGCAGCCCAGAGGACAGGGCCACGAACACCATATATTTT.

This clone was seen only a few times. This chain connects TRBV5-1 to TRBJ2-5; 9 bases align to TRBD2. The germline V gene encodes CDR1 SGHRS and CDR2 YFSETQ. The CDR3 contains 14 residues. V dropped 4 bases and J dropped 5; count of bases not matched to a gene: 6. CDR3 coding DNA: TGCGCCAGCAGCGACGCGGGGGGGCGGGAGACCCAGTACTTC. This gives the protein CASSDAGGRETQYF.

The V gene is TRBV27, the J gene TRBJ2-1, with unresolved D. Trimming removed 0 bases at V and 4 bases at J, with 7 bases between. This CDR3 is built from 14 residues. Germline lookup yields CDR1 MNHEY and CDR2 SMNVEV (reference sequence). CDR3 sequence: CASSLSSNYNEQFF. The CDR3 region has the DNA TGTGCCAGCAGTTTATCGAGCAATTACAATGAGCAGTTCTTC.

The V and J genes are TRBV7-3 and TRBJ2-1; 7 bases match TRBD1. CDR3 length equals 13 residues. The germline gives CDR1 SGHTA, CDR2 FQGTGA. The V segment lost 5 bases and the J segment 8 bases; nucleotides outside the gene matches: 6. The CDR3 DNA reads TGTGCCAGCAGCCTCGACAGGGACCATGAGCAGTTCTTC. Amino acids: CASSLDRDHEQFF.

V and J are TRBV7-3 and TRBJ2-2, with a possible D match to TRBD2 (6 bases). The V and J ends lost 5 bases and 6 bases respectively, with 13 bases between them. CDR1 SGHTA and CDR2 FQGTGA come from the germline V gene. The length of the CDR3 is 14 residues. CDR3 protein: CASSPSGSAGELFF. CDR3 nucleotide sequence: TGTGCCAGCAGCCCCTCCGGGAGTGCCGGGGAGCTGTTTTTT.

The rearrangement joins TRBV5-1 to TRBJ1-2; D perhaps matches TRBD1 (6 bases). V shed 4 bases and J shed 6 bases, with 22 bases lying between them. The CDR3 spans 16 residues. Germline lookup yields CDR1 SGHRS and CDR2 YFSETQ. CDR3 region: CASSVRDISSLDGYTF. Here the CDR3 DNA reads TGCGCCAGCAGCGTCCGGGACATATCCTCCTTGGATGGCTACACCTTC.